These 18 T cell receptor beta chains share one sample of origin, sequenced in a study of blood T cell repertoires in COVID-19. Clones were sequenced by immunoSEQ multiplex PCR, and TCRdb holds only the in-frame ones, with some missing. The repertoire consists of 55,000 to 80,000 clones, with 75% to 90% occurring once and the leading ten covering roughly an eighth. Specimen: peripheral blood. The receptors were gathered from a human donor in a cohort sampled during active COVID-19.

The V call is TRBV7-6, the J call TRBJ2-1; no definite D call. The germline V gene encodes CDR1 SGHVS and CDR2 FNYEAQ. The CDR3 has 16 amino acids. V was trimmed by 1 base and J by 0 bases, leaving 10 bases between them. CDR3 region: CASSLEADFSYNEQFF. The CDR3 coding sequence is TGTGCCAGCAGCTTAGAGGCGGATTTCTCCTACAATGAGCAGTTCTTC.

The chain combines TRBV5-1 with TRBJ2-2, with no clear D. Germline V gives CDR1 SGHRS, CDR2 YFSETQ. V was clipped by 1 base and J by 2 bases, with 9 bases between them. The CDR3 length is 15 residues. This CDR3 reads CASSLFTDNTGELFF. The CDR3 nucleotides read TGCGCCAGCAGCTTGTTTACAGACAACACCGGGGAGCTGTTTTTT.

This chain connects TRBV5-6 to TRBJ2-6; D uncertain. This CDR3 is built from 13 residues. Trimming took off 7 bases at V and 2 bases at J, with 7 bases between the two ends. Germline V gives CDR1 SGHDT, CDR2 YYEEEE. CDR3 bases: TGTGCCAGCCGCTCTCCTGGGGCCAACGTCCTGACTTTC. Translating it yields CASRSPGANVLTF.

This chain connects TRBV4-1 to TRBJ2-7; TRBD2 agrees at 12 bases. The CDR3 sequence is 15 residues long. Trimming cost V 6 bases and J 1 base; bases outside gene matches: 4. Germline assignment: CDR1 MGHRA and CDR2 YSYEKL. Here the CDR3 reads CASRPGTSGSYEQYF. The CDR3 DNA reads as TGCGCCAGCAGACCCGGGACTAGCGGGTCCTACGAGCAGTACTTC.

This chain uses TRBV9 with TRBJ1-2; perhaps TRBD1 as D (6 bases). Germline CDR1 is SGDLS and CDR2 is YYNGEE. The CDR3 covers 12 residues. V was pared by 3 bases and J by 4 bases, with 7 bases between. Here the CDR3 reads CASSEDSYGYTF. CDR3 DNA sequence: TGTGCCAGCAGCGAGGACAGCTATGGCTACACCTTC.

The chain has TRBV7-2 and TRBJ1-2; TRBD1 aligns across 8 bases. The CDR3 covers 14 residues. The junction had 6 bases not matched to a gene; V was cut back by 1 base and J by 8 bases. Germline V gene sequence: CDR1 SGHTA, CDR2 FQGNSA. In DNA, the CDR3 is TGTGCCAGCAGCTTAGGACAGGGGTCGGAGGGCTACACCTTC. Its translation is CASSLGQGSEGYTF.

This clone was detected once. The genes are TRBV2 and TRBJ2-1, with 10 positions matching TRBD1. Germline V CDR1 and CDR2: SNHLY, FYNNEI. The J segment lost 4 bases and the V segment lost 5 bases, leaving 5 bases of the junction unmatched. The CDR3 covers 15 residues. DNA for the CDR3: TGTGCCAGCAGTTCGGACAGGGGGAGTTACAATGAGCAGTTCTTC. Its translation is CASSSDRGSYNEQFF.

The J gene is TRBJ2-2, the V gene TRBV12-3 or TRBV12-4; 7 nucleotides line up with TRBD1. There are 13 residues in the CDR3. With 5 bases clipped from V and 8 bases from J, the junction kept 5 bases outside the gene matches. CDR3 sequence (DNA): TGTGCCAGCAGTCCTACAGGGGAAGGGGAGCTGTTTTTT. Translation gives CASSPTGEGELFF.

The count of this clone is one. The V and J genes are TRBV5-1 and TRBJ2-3; 15 nucleotides align to TRBD2. This CDR3 has 18 residues. In germline, CDR1 is SGHRS, CDR2 YFSETQ. J gave up 2 bases and V 0 bases, and 4 bases lay outside the gene matches. CDR3: CASSLGGTSGGFTDTQYF. In DNA form, the CDR3 reads TGCGCCAGCAGCTTGGGCGGGACTAGCGGGGGGTTCACAGATACGCAGTATTTT.

This clone was seen only once. This chain joins TRBV5-6 and TRBJ2-7; 7 nucleotides match TRBD2. Trimming removed 4 bases from V and 0 bases from J; junction bases left unmatched: 13. In germline, CDR1 is SGHDT, CDR2 YYEEEE. CDR3 size: 17 residues. Here the CDR3 reads CASSTPKSSGTSYEQYF. The CDR3 DNA reads as TGTGCCAGCAGCACCCCAAAATCTAGCGGAACCTCCTACGAGCAGTACTTC. Looking up the rest from reference TRBV5-6 and TRBJ2-7 gives the full variable domain: DAGVTQSPTHLIKTRGQQVTLRCSPKSGHDTVSWYQQALGQGPQFIFQYYEEEERQRGNFPDRFSGHQFPNYSSELNVNALLLGDSALYLCASSTPKSSGTSYEQYFGPGTRLTVT.

This chain links TRBV5-6 with TRBJ2-3; 9 positions agree with TRBD2. The germline V gene encodes CDR1 SGHDT and CDR2 YYEEEE. The ends lost 2 bases at V and 2 bases at J; junction bases unmatched: 3. The CDR3 is 15 amino acids. CDR3 sequence (DNA): TGTGCCAGCAGCTTTTTAGCGGGGGCCACAGATACGCAGTATTTT. Protein: CASSFLAGATDTQYF.

The rearrangement joins TRBV7-2 to TRBJ2-7; TRBD1 aligns across 7 bases. The CDR3 is made up of 15 amino acids. Germline lookup yields CDR1 SGHTA and CDR2 FQGNSA. Trimming removed 0 bases from V and 3 bases from J; junction bases left unmatched: 5. CDR3 in amino acids: CASSLAPRQGYEQYF. CDR3 sequence (DNA): TGTGCCAGCAGCTTAGCCCCTAGACAGGGCTACGAGCAGTACTTC.

The V call is TRBV5-1, the J call TRBJ2-3; a weak D match, TRBD2 (6 bases). The CDR3 extends over 14 amino acids. With 6 bases removed from V and 5 bases from J, the gap between germline ends came to 16 bases. Germline V gives CDR1 SGHRS, CDR2 YFSETQ. CDR3 bases: TGCGCCAGCAACCGGATCGGGAGTATAGATACGCAGTATTTT. This gives the protein CASNRIGSIDTQYF.

This clone was counted once. The J gene is TRBJ2-7, the V gene TRBV27; TRBD2 aligns across 11 bases. CDR3 size: 19 residues. Germline lookup yields CDR1 MNHEY and CDR2 SMNVEV (reference sequence). Germline trimming cut 2 bases from V and 0 bases from J; bases unmatched to any gene: 12. The CDR3 sequence: CASSLLAGGRLTSSYEQYF. The CDR3 DNA sequence: TGTGCCAGCAGTTTACTAGCGGGGGGCCGCTTGACTAGCTCCTACGAGCAGTACTTC.

The rearrangement joins TRBV19 to TRBJ2-1; 7 bases fit TRBD1. Germline V lookup: CDR1 LNHDA, CDR2 SQIVND (reference sequence). The CDR3 sequence is 14 residues long. The V and J ends lost 1 base and 9 bases, in that order; junction bases with no gene match: 6. The CDR3 DNA follows: TGTGCCAGTAGTATAGTTGAAGGGGGCACTGAGCAGTTCTTC. This gives the protein CASSIVEGGTEQFF.

The chain combines TRBV19 with TRBJ2-1, with a tentative D call TRBD1 (6 bases). The V gene's germline CDR1 is LNHDA and CDR2 SQIVND (reference sequence). Between the trimmed V and J ends, which lost 3 bases and 1 base, there was a span of 10 bases. This CDR3 is 15 amino acids long. The CDR3 DNA sequence: TGTGCCAGTAGTATTGGGGGCCCGTCCTACAATGAGCAGTTCTTC. This sequence encodes CASSIGGPSYNEQFF.

The V call is TRBV7-9, the J call TRBJ1-2; D is unresolved. The V and J ends lost 8 bases and 4 bases respectively, with 8 bases between them. Looked up from germline, CDR1 is SEHNR and CDR2 is FQNEAQ (reference sequence). This CDR3 comprises 11 residues. This CDR3 is CASHSLYGYTF. The CDR3 DNA reads as TGTGCCAGCCACTCACTCTATGGCTACACCTTC.

V is TRBV11-3 and J is TRBJ2-3, with a possible D match to TRBD2 (6 bases). Between the trimmed V and J ends, which lost 5 bases and 2 bases, there was a span of 14 bases. The germline V gene has CDR1 SGHNT and CDR2 YENEEA. CDR3 length equals 15 residues. The CDR3, as DNA: TGTGCCAGCAGCCCGGAGGGACTTAACACAGATACGCAGTATTTT. This codes for CASSPEGLNTDTQYF.